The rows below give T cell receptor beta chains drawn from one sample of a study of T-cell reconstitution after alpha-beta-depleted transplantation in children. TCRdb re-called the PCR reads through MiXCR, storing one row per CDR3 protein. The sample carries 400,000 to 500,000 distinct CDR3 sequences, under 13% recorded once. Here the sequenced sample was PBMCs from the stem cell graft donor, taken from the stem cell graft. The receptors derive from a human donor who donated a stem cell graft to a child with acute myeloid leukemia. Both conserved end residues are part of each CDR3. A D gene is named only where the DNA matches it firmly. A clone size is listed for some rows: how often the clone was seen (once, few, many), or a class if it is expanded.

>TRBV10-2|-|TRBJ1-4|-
TGCGCCAGTTCCGCGACACCCAATGAAAAACTGTTTTTT
CASSATPNEKLFF
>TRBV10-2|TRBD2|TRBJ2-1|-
TGCGCCAGCAGTGAGTCAAGCGGGACCCATTGGGAGCAGTTCTTC
CASSESSGTHWEQFF
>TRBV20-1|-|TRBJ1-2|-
TGCAGTGCCCCGATAGAGGGGTATGGCTACACCTTC
CSAPIEGYGYTF
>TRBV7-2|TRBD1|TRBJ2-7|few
TGTGCCAGCAGCTATCCGGGACAGGGGATTTCGGGAGAGCAGTACTTC
CASSYPGQGISGEQYF
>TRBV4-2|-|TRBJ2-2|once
TGTGCCAGCAGCCAAGTTGGAGGGTTCACCGGGGAGCTGTTTTTT
CASSQVGGFTGELFF
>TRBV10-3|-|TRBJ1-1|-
TGTGCCATCAGCGGCATGAACACTGAAGCTTTCTTT
CAISGMNTEAFF
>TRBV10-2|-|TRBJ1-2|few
TGCGCCAGCAGTGAGTCGTGGGGTGGCTACACCTTC
CASSESWGGYTF
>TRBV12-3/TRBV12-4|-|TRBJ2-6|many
TGTGCCAGCAGCCAACCTCCTGGGGCCAACGTCCTGACTTTC
CASSQPPGANVLTF
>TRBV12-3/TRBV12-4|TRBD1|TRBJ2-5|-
TGTGCCAGCAGCGGACAGGGGGCCTACCAAGAGACCCAGTACTTC
CASSGQGAYQETQYF
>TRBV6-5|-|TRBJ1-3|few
TGTGCCAGCAGTTACTCGAAAGGGCTGTCAGGAAACACCATATATTTT
CASSYSKGLSGNTIYF
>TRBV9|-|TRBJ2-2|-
TGTGCCAGCACCTGGGGGCTAGACGGCACCGGGGAGCTGTTTTTT
CASTWGLDGTGELFF
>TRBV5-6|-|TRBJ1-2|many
TGTGCCAGCAGCTCCCTCGGAGAAGGGGTTTATGGCTACACCTTC
CASSSLGEGVYGYTF
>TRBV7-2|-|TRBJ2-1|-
TGTGCCAGCAGCCAACTGGGGCCGACTGAGCAGTTCTTC
CASSQLGPTEQFF
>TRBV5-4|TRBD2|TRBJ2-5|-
TGTGCCAGCAGCTTGGACGGGGCCCTGGGGGGGGAGACCCAGTACTTC
CASSLDGALGGETQYF
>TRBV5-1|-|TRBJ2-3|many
TGCGCCAGCAGCTCCCAGGTCGGCACAGATACGCAGTATTTT
CASSSQVGTDTQYF
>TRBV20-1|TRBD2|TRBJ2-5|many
TGCAGTGCTACAGGAGGACTAGCGGGAGGTGAGACCCAGTACTTC
CSATGGLAGGETQYF
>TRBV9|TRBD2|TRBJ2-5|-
TGTGCCAGCAGCGTAGGGGCTAGCGGGAGCCGCGAGACCCAGTACTTC
CASSVGASGSRETQYF
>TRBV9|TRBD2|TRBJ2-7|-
TGTGCCAGCAGCGAGTGGGGGGGTACATCGTACGAGCAGTACTTC
CASSEWGGTSYEQYF
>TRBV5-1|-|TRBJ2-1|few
TGCGCCAGCAGCTTGGGACAGAGGGACAATGAGCAGTTCTTC
CASSLGQRDNEQFF
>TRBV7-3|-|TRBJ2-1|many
TGTGCCAGCAGCATACAGGGTCAGGGGGAGCAGTTCTTC
CASSIQGQGEQFF
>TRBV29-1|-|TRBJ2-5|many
TGCAGCGTTGAAACGATCGCGGTAGGGAGCCAGTACTTC
CSVETIAVGSQYF
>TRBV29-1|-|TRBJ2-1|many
TGCAGCGTGGACGGGGACTCCTACAATGAGCAGTTCTTC
CSVDGDSYNEQFF
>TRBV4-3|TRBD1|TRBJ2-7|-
TGCGCCAGCAGCCAAGCTATAGGGACAGGCCTCTACGAGCAGTACTTC
CASSQAIGTGLYEQYF
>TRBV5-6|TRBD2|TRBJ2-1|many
TGTGCCAGCAGCTTCGGGACTAGAACCTACAATGAGCAGTTCTTC
CASSFGTRTYNEQFF
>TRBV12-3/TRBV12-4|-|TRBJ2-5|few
TGTGCCAGCAGTGGGAATACAGGGTACCAAGAGACCCAGTACTTC
CASSGNTGYQETQYF
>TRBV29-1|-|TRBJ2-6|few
TGCAGCGCAAGTGGCTCTGGGGCCAACGTCCTGACTTTC
CSASGSGANVLTF
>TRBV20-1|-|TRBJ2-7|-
TGCAGTGCTAGAGACCCTCGGGGGGCGCAAGAGCAGTACTTC
CSARDPRGAQEQYF
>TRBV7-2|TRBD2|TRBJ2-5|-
TGTGCCAGCAGCGCCGGACTAGCGGGGGGGCTTGAGACCCAGTACTTC
CASSAGLAGGLETQYF
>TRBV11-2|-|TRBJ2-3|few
TGTGCCAGCAGCTCCCGTGGAGGTAGCACAGATACGCAGTATTTT
CASSSRGGSTDTQYF
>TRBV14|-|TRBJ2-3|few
TGTGCCAGCAGCCAAGATGTGCTAGCTAACACAGATACGCAGTATTTT
CASSQDVLANTDTQYF
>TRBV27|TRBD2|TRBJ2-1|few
TGTGCCAGCAGACGACGACTAGCGGGAGTTGAAAATGAGCAGTTCTTC
CASRRRLAGVENEQFF
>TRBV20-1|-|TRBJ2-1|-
TGCAGTGCTAGAGAGTTGTGGGGGGCATACAATGAGCAGTTCTTC
CSARELWGAYNEQFF
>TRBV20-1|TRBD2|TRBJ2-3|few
TGCAGTGCTAGGGGGACGGGGGGGTATACGCAGTATTTT
CSARGTGGYTQYF
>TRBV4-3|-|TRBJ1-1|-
TGCGCCAGCAGCCAAGGGCACGGTGGAGGCACTGAAGCTTTCTTT
CASSQGHGGGTEAFF
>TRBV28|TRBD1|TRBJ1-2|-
TGTGCCAGCAGTCCCCAGGGGGCCTCATATGGCTACACCTTC
CASSPQGASYGYTF
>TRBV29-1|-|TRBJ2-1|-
TGCAGCGTCCCGGACGGACCGTCTTACAATGAGCAGTTCTTC
CSVPDGPSYNEQFF